The 10 T cell receptor beta chains in this list originate from one sample, sequenced in a study of spatial heterogeneity in lung cancer. TCRdb re-analysed the 5' RACE reads in MiXCR, keeping a single row per CDR3 protein. The table lists about 47,000 distinct CDR3 sequences, 10% to 15% of them singletons. Stated time point: blood at routine non-recurrence follow-up after resection. The sequenced sample was PBMCs, obtained at follow-up. The receptors here all came from a male donor with early-stage non-small cell lung cancer.

This clonotype appeared a few times. The chain has TRBV18 and TRBJ1-1; D is unresolved. Germline V gene sequence: CDR1 KGHSH, CDR2 LQKENI. CDR3 length: 15 amino acids. Trimming removed 4 bases from V and 3 bases from J, with 15 bases in between. CDR3 protein: CASSRVVSWDTEAFF. The CDR3 DNA follows: TGTGCCAGCTCACGGGTAGTGTCCTGGGACACTGAAGCTTTCTTT.

For this clonotype: This could be a read error, since a much larger clone is one nucleotide away. This sequence joins TRBV12-3 or TRBV12-4 and TRBJ2-5; no reliable D call. The CDR3 consists of 15 residues. With 2 bases removed from V and 2 bases from J, the gap between germline ends came to 12 bases. CDR3 protein: CASSLRASRQETQYF. The CDR3 region has the DNA TGTGCCAGCAGTTTACGCGCAAGCCGACAAGAGACCCAGTACTTC.

There are many counts of this clonotype. The genes are TRBV20-1 and TRBJ2-7, with TRBD2 matching 11 bases. The germline V gene encodes CDR1 DFQATT and CDR2 SNEGSKA (reference sequence). Unmatched junction bases numbered 9, after V lost 7 bases and J lost 4 bases. The CDR3 covers 14 residues. The CDR3 sequence is CSGLTSGIIYEQYF. The CDR3 nucleotides read TGCAGTGGTTTGACTAGCGGGATAATTTACGAGCAGTACTTC.

This clonotype was found a few times. J is TRBJ2-2 and V is TRBV30, with D perhaps TRBD1 (5 bases). Trimming took off 2 bases at V and 6 bases at J, with 10 bases between the two ends. This CDR3 contains 13 residues. The germline gives CDR1 GTSNPN, CDR2 SVGIG (reference sequence). The CDR3 DNA reads TGTGCCTGGAGTAATCGCAGGGCCGGGGAGCTGTTTTTT. Protein: CAWSNRRAGELFF.

V and J are TRBV20-1 and TRBJ2-1; 7 bases agree with TRBD2. The CDR3 sequence is 15 residues long. The V gene's germline CDR1 is DFQATT and CDR2 SNEGSKA (reference sequence). J was trimmed by 2 bases and V by 0 bases; bases with no gene match: 4. The CDR3 DNA reads TGCAGTGCTAGAGACGGCGGGAGCCCCTACAATGAGCAGTTCTTC. This translates into CSARDGGSPYNEQFF.

Ten or more counts support this clonotype. This chain uses TRBV20-1 with TRBJ1-4; the match to TRBD1 covers 7 bases. The CDR3 consists of 13 residues. CDR1 and CDR2 from the germline V gene are DFQATT and SNEGSKA (reference sequence). Trimming removed 1 base from V and 8 bases from J; junction bases left unmatched: 4. CDR3 sequence: CSARGQGSEKLFF. As DNA, the CDR3 is TGCAGTGCTAGAGGACAGGGAAGCGAAAAACTGTTTTTT.

The genes are TRBV20-1 and TRBJ2-2, with 8 nucleotides matching TRBD2. With V trimmed by 5 bases and J by 4 bases, 15 bases remained unmatched. CDR1 is DFQATT, CDR2 SNEGSKA, per germline (reference sequence). The length of the CDR3 is 17 residues. In DNA, the CDR3 is TGCAGTGCTCCTGCGCGGGGGGCGAGAAGGAGCACCGGGGAGCTGTTTTTT. Protein sequence: CSAPARGARRSTGELFF.

The chain joins TRBV20-1 to TRBJ1-5; D gene ambiguous. Germline-derived CDR1 and CDR2 are DFQATT and SNEGSKA (reference sequence). V was trimmed by 6 bases and J by 0 bases, leaving 15 bases between them. The CDR3 loop spans 15 amino acids. CDR3 DNA sequence: TGCAGTGCCGTCCATGGGGTGTATAGCAATCAGCCCCAGCATTTT. It yields the protein CSAVHGVYSNQPQHF.

The chain uses TRBV30 and TRBJ2-6, with a weak D call TRBD1 (5 bases). The CDR3 contains 16 residues. The germline gives CDR1 GTSNPN, CDR2 SVGIG (reference sequence). Deletions cut 1 base from V and 1 base from J, with 11 bases between. The CDR3 region is CAWSAAGLSGANVLTF. CDR3 nucleotide sequence: TGTGCCTGGAGTGCAGCAGGGCTTTCTGGGGCCAACGTCCTGACTTTC.

In this sample, this clonotype turned up many times. This chain joins TRBV10-3 and TRBJ2-7; 8 nucleotides align to TRBD2. The CDR3 runs to 15 residues. Germline assignment: CDR1 ENHRY and CDR2 SYGVKD. V dropped 3 bases and J dropped 3; count of bases not matched to a gene: 7. The CDR3 DNA follows: TGTGCCATCAGTGAAAGGACTAGCCTAATCTACGAGCAGTACTTC. As protein: CAISERTSLIYEQYF.